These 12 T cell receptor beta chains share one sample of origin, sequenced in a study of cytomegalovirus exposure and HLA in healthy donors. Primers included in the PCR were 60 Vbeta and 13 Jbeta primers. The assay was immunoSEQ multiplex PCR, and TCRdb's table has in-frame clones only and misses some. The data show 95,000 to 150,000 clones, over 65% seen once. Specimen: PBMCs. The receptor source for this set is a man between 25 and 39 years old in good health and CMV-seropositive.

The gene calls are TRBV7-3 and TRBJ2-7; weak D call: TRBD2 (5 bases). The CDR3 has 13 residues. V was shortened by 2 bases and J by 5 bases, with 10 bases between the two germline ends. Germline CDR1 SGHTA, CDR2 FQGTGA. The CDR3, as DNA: TGTGCCAGCAGCTTAGATTGGGGAGACGAGCAGTACTTC. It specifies CASSLDWGDEQYF.

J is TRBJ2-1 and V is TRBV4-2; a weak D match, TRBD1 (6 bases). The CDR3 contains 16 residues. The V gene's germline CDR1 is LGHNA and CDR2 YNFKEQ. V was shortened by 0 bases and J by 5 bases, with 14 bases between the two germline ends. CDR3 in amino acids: CASSQDGYRANNEQFF. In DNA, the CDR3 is TGTGCCAGCAGCCAAGATGGGTACAGGGCCAACAATGAGCAGTTCTTC.

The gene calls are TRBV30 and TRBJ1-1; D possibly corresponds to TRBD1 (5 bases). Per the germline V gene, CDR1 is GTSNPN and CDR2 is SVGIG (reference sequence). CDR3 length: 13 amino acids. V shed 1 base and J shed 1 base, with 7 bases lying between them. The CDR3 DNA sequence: TGTGCCTGGAGTGAAACAGGGAACACTGAAGCTTTCTTT. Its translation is CAWSETGNTEAFF. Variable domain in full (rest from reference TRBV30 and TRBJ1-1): SQTIHQWPATLVQPVGSPLSLECTVEGTSNPNLYWYRQAAGRGLQLLFYSVGIGQISSEVPQNLSASRPQDRQFILSSKKLLLSDSGFYLCAWSETGNTEAFFGQGTRLTVV.

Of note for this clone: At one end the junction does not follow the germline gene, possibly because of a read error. The CDR3 spells CASSVDASPLDF. CDR3 sequence (DNA): TGTGCCAGCAGCGTAGATGCGAGCCCCCTGGATTTT. This chain joins TRBV9 and TRBJ2-3; D not certain. Per germline, CDR1 SGDLS and CDR2 YYNGEE. This CDR3 comprises 12 residues.

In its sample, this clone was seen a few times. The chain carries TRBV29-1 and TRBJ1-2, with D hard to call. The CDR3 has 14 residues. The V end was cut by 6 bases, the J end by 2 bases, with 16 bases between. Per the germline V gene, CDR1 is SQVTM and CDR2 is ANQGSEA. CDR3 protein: CSVPWRNNNYGYTF. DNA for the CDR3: TGCAGCGTCCCATGGCGGAATAACAACTATGGCTACACCTTC.

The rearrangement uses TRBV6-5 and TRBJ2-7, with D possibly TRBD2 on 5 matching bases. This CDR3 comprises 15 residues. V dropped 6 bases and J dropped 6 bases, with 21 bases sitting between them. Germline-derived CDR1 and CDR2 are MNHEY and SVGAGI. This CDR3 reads CASRQVALAPGEQYF. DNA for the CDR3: TGTGCCAGCAGACAAGTGGCGCTAGCCCCCGGCGAGCAGTACTTC.

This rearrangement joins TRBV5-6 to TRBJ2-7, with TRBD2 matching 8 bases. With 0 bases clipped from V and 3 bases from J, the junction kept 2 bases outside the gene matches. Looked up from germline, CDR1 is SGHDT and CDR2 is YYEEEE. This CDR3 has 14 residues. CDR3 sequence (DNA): TGTGCCAGCAGCTTGGGTAGCGGGATCTACGAGCAGTACTTC. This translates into CASSLGSGIYEQYF.

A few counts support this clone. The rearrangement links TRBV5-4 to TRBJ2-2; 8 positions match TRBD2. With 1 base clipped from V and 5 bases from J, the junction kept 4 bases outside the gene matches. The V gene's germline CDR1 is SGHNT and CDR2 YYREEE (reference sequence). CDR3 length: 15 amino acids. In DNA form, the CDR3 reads TGTGCCAGCAGCTTGTTCCGGGAGGGAACCGGGGAGCTGTTTTTT. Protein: CASSLFREGTGELFF.

The CDR3 DNA reads TGTGCCAGCAGCACCTCTACGGGGGGTAGGGTATACAATGAGCAGTTCTTC. This sequence encodes CASSTSTGGRVYNEQFF. The chain is built from TRBV28 and TRBJ2-1, with 7 bases matching TRBD2. This CDR3 has 17 amino acids. V trimming: 6 bases; J trimming: 4 bases; junction bases outside the gene matches: 15. Germline V gene data show CDR1 as MDHEN and CDR2 as SYDVKM.

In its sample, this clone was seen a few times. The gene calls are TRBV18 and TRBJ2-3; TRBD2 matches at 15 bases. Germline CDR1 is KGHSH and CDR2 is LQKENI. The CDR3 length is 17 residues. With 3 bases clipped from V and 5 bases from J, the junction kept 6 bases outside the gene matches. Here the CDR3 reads CASSPGLAGGPVDTQYF. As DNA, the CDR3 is TGTGCCAGCTCACCCGGACTAGCGGGAGGGCCGGTAGATACGCAGTATTTT.

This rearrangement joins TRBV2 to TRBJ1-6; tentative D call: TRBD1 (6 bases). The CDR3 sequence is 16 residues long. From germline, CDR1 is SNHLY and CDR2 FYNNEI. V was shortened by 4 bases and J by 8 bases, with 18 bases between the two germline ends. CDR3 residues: CASSVSPGASDSPLHF. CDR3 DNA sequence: TGTGCCAGCAGTGTTTCGCCAGGGGCTAGTGATTCACCCCTCCACTTT.

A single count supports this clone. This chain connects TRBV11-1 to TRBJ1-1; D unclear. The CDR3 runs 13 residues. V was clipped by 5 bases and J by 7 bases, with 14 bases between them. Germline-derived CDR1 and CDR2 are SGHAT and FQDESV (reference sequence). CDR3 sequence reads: CASSIVPKSEAFF. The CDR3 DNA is TGTGCCAGCAGCATTGTCCCAAAGAGTGAAGCTTTCTTT. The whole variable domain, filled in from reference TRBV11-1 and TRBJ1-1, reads EAEVAQSPRYKITEKSQAVAFWCDPISGHATLYWYRQILGQGPELLVQFQDESVVDDSQLPKDRFSAERLKGVDSTLKIQPAELGDSAMYLCASSIVPKSEAFFGQGTRLTVV.